The rows below give T cell receptor beta chains drawn from one sample of a study of beta chain features in type 1 diabetes. This table comes from immunoSEQ multiplex PCR, and its TCRdb copy is limited to in-frame clones, with some not included. There are about 160,000 clones in the sample; about 7.8% occur only once, and 0.94% lies in the top ten. Material for sequencing was central memory CD4+ T cells from blood. The receptors originated from a woman in her 40s with type 1 diabetes. CDR3s include the opening cysteine and the closing phenylalanine or tryptophan. The D gene is left open where the match is weak. Size is stated for part of the rows, as once, few or many counts, or as a class when the clone is expanded.

CDR3nt	CDR3aa	j_gene	d_gene	v_gene	abundance
TGCGCCAGCAGCCCCTCCGACAGAACCAAAAACATTCAGTACTTC	CASSPSDRTKNIQYF	TRBJ2-4	NA	TRBV5-1	few
TGCGCCAGCAGCCAAGGGGACATATACAATGAGCAGTTCTTC	CASSQGDIYNEQFF	TRBJ2-1	NA	TRBV4-3	few
TGCAGCGCACTCCCGGGACTCTCAGGGGAGACCCAGTACTTC	CSALPGLSGETQYF	TRBJ2-5	NA	TRBV29-1	few
TGTGCCAGCAGCGTAGACGGGTGGAATTCACCCCTCCACTTT	CASSVDGWNSPLHF	TRBJ1-6	NA	TRBV9	NA
TGCGCCAGCAGCTCCGGACTAGCGGACTACAATGAGCAGTTCTTC	CASSSGLADYNEQFF	TRBJ2-1	TRBD2	TRBV5-1	NA
TGTGCCAGCAGAAGACAGGGAGCAGCTTTCTTT	CASRRQGAAFF	TRBJ1-1	TRBD1	TRBV6-5	many
TGTGCCAGCAGTCCCCCCGGGGAGGGTCGTAAGCCCTTC	CASSPPGEGRKPF	TRBJ1-2	NA	TRBV7-9	NA
TGTGCCAGCAGCGCGGGCCCGAACACTGAAGCTTTCTTT	CASSAGPNTEAFF	TRBJ1-1	NA	TRBV7-3	few
TGTGCCAGCAGCGTAGAAGCACAGGGGAATTCACCCCTCCACTTT	CASSVEAQGNSPLHF	TRBJ1-6	TRBD1	TRBV9	few
TGTGCCAGCAGCTTAGATATGGAGACCCAGTACTTC	CASSLDMETQYF	TRBJ2-5	NA	TRBV7-9	few
TGTGCCAGTAGTCCCCTCACAGGGGGTAAAAACAATGAGCAGTTCTTC	CASSPLTGGKNNEQFF	TRBJ2-1	TRBD1	TRBV19	NA
TGTGCCAGCAGTTCGGGACAGTTGGTGGAGACCCAGTACTTC	CASSSGQLVETQYF	TRBJ2-5	TRBD1	TRBV6-6	few
TGTGCCAGCAGCACGAGGACAGAGGGCTACACCTTC	CASSTRTEGYTF	TRBJ1-2	NA	TRBV5-4	few
TGTGCCAGCAGCGACGGGACTAACCCCTACGAGCAGTACTTC	CASSDGTNPYEQYF	TRBJ2-7	TRBD2	TRBV5-4	many
TGTGCCAGCAGTTCTGGACAGGGCGGGCCGGCGGGGGCTTTCTTT	CASSSGQGGPAGAFF	TRBJ1-1	TRBD1	TRBV28	few
TGTGCCAGCAGCATGTTTGAGGACGGGGAGCTGTTTTTT	CASSMFEDGELFF	TRBJ2-2	NA	TRBV11-2	many
TGTGCCAGCAGCCCAGGACAGGGTCGCAATGGCTACACCTTC	CASSPGQGRNGYTF	TRBJ1-2	TRBD1	TRBV7-2	NA
TGTGCCAGCAGCTTGTTTACAGTCTCCTACGAGCAGTACTTC	CASSLFTVSYEQYF	TRBJ2-7	NA	TRBV7-8	many
TGTGCCACCCAAGGGACAGGGGAATACGAGCAGTACTTC	CATQGTGEYEQYF	TRBJ2-7	TRBD1	TRBV27	few
TGTGCCAGCAGCGTAACAGGGTTTGGGCAGTACTTC	CASSVTGFGQYF	TRBJ2-7	NA	TRBV5-4	NA
TGTGCCTGGAGTGTACGGTCCAGGCTGTTGACGGATACGCAGTATTTT	CAWSVRSRLLTDTQYF	TRBJ2-3	NA	TRBV30	NA
TGCGCCAGCAGCCCCGAGACTAGCTCGTTCTACGAGCAGTACTTC	CASSPETSSFYEQYF	TRBJ2-7	TRBD2	TRBV4-3	many
TGTGCCAGCAGCGGGGACAGGGTCTCCGAAGCTTTCTTT	CASSGDRVSEAFF	TRBJ1-1	TRBD1	TRBV7-2	NA
TGTGCCAGCAGCCCCTCCAGGGCCGGTGAAGCTTTCTTT	CASSPSRAGEAFF	TRBJ1-1	NA	TRBV5-8	NA
TGTGCCAGCAGCGTAGGGACAGGGTATGAGACCCAGTACTTC	CASSVGTGYETQYF	TRBJ2-5	TRBD1	TRBV9	few
TGTGCCAGCAGCTTGGCCGATGGTGCCCAGTCAGATACGCAGTATTTT	CASSLADGAQSDTQYF	TRBJ2-3	NA	TRBV5-4	few
TGTGCCAGCAGTCTGACAGGTGGCAACGAGCAGTACTTC	CASSLTGGNEQYF	TRBJ2-7	NA	TRBV5-6	few
TGTGCCAGCAGTGAAGGATCAGGTATTTACGAGCAGTACTTC	CASSEGSGIYEQYF	TRBJ2-7	NA	TRBV6-1	NA
TGCGCCAGCAGCCATCTAGCGGGGGGGCGCGATGAGCAGTTCTTC	CASSHLAGGRDEQFF	TRBJ2-1	TRBD2	TRBV4-3	NA
TGCAGCGTTGGAAAGACGGCCCAGGGAGAGCAGTTCTTC	CSVGKTAQGEQFF	TRBJ2-1	NA	TRBV29-1	few
TGTGCCAGCAGCCCAGTAACAGGGAACGCCTATAATTCACCCCTCCACTTT	CASSPVTGNAYNSPLHF	TRBJ1-6	NA	TRBV11-1	few
TGTGCCAGCACCGACTCAGGCGGCGGGGGGGCCGGGGAGACCCAGTACTTC	CASTDSGGGGAGETQYF	TRBJ2-5	TRBD2	TRBV28	NA
TGCGCCAGCAGCTTGGTTGGCTCTTCGGGGGCCAACGTCCTGACTTTC	CASSLVGSSGANVLTF	TRBJ2-6	NA	TRBV5-1	NA
TGTGCCAGCAGCTCACAGGGGAGAGAGACCCAGTACTTC	CASSSQGRETQYF	TRBJ2-5	TRBD1	TRBV7-2	NA
TGCGCCAGCAGCCAAGGTCCCCTTCTCACAGATACGCAGTATTTT	CASSQGPLLTDTQYF	TRBJ2-3	NA	TRBV4-1	few
TGTGCCAGCAGAGCGAGCTCTGGGGCCAACGTCCTGACTTTC	CASRASSGANVLTF	TRBJ2-6	NA	TRBV6-6	few
TGCGCCAGCAGCTTCTCTCAGCCGGGATCTCGGGAGCAGTACTTC	CASSFSQPGSREQYF	TRBJ2-7	NA	TRBV5-1	NA
TGTGCCAGCAGCTTAGGGGCTAGCGGGGGACAAGAGACCCAGTACTTC	CASSLGASGGQETQYF	TRBJ2-5	TRBD2	TRBV7-9	few
TGCGCCAGCAGCCAAGACCGGGGAAAGGCAGGGGATGACTATGGCTACACCTTC	CASSQDRGKAGDDYGYTF	TRBJ1-2	NA	TRBV4-3	NA
TGTGCCATCAAGGGAGGGGATGTTGCGTATGGCTACACCTTC	CAIKGGDVAYGYTF	TRBJ1-2	NA	TRBV10-3	few
TGTGCCAGCAGCGAATACAGGGGGGAGACCCAGTACTTC	CASSEYRGETQYF	TRBJ2-5	TRBD1	TRBV7-2	NA